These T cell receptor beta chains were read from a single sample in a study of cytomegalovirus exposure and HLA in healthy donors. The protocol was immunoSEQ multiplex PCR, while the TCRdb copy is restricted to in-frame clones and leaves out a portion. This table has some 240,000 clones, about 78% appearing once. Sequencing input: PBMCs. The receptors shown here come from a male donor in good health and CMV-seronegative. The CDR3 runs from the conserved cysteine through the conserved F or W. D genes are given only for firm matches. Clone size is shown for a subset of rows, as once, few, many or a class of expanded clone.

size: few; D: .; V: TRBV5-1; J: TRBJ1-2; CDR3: CASSFEGLNYGYTF; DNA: TGCGCCAGCAGCTTCGAGGGACTGAACTATGGCTACACCTTC
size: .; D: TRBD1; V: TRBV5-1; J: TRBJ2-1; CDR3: CASSLRTGGREQFF; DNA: TGCGCCAGCAGCTTACGGACAGGGGGTCGGGAGCAGTTCTTC
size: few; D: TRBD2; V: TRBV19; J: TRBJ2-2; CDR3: CASSTMGGRTGELFF; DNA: TGTGCCAGTAGTACCATGGGGGGGAGGACCGGGGAGCTGTTTTTT
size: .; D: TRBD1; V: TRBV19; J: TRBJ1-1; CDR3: CASSPIQGAVEAFF; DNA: TGTGCCAGTAGCCCAATACAGGGGGCGGTTGAAGCTTTCTTT
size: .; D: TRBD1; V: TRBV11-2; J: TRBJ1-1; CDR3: CASSFPQDRGGEDTEAFF; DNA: TGTGCCAGCAGCTTTCCACAAGACAGGGGGGGGGAGGACACTGAAGCTTTCTTT
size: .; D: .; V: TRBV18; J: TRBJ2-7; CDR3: CASSLLLGGVDEQYF; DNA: TGTGCCAGCTCACTCTTACTAGGGGGAGTCGACGAGCAGTACTTC
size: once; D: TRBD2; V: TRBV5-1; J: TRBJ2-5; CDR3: CASSLSGGAETQYF; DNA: TGCGCCAGCAGCTTGAGCGGGGGGGCAGAGACCCAGTACTTC
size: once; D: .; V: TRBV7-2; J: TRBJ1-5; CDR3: CASSTDRYSNQPQHF; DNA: TGTGCCAGCAGCACTGACAGGTATAGCAATCAGCCCCAGCATTTT
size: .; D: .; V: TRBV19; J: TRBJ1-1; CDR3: CASSTTLNTEAFF; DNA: TGTGCCAGTAGTACCACATTGAACACTGAAGCTTTCTTT
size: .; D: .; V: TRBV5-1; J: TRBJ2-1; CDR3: CASKWFGDEQFF; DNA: TGCGCCAGCAAATGGTTCGGTGATGAGCAGTTCTTC
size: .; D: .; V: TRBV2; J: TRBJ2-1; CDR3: CATRGGSSYNEQFF; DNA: TGTGCCACTAGGGGAGGTAGCTCCTACAATGAGCAGTTCTTC
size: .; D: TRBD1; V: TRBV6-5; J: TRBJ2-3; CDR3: CASSYSGTGGQDTQYF; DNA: TGTGCCAGCAGTTACTCTGGAACAGGGGGCCAGGATACGCAGTATTTT
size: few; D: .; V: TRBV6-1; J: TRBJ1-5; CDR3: CASSEGGHQPQHF; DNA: TGTGCCAGCAGTGAGGGGGGGCATCAGCCCCAGCATTTT
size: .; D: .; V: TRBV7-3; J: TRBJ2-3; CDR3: CASGQGFHTQYF; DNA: TGTGCCAGCGGGCAGGGGTTCCATACGCAGTATTTT
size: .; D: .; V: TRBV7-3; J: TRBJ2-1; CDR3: CASSLRFGVYEQFF; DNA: TGTGCCAGCAGCTTAAGGTTCGGTGTCTATGAGCAGTTCTTC
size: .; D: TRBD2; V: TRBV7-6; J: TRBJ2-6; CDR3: CASSLVGTISGANVLTF; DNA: TGTGCCAGCAGCTTAGTGGGGACTATCTCTGGGGCCAACGTCCTGACTTTC
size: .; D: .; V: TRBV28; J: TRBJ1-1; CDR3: CASSSRVGPETEAFF; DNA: TGTGCCAGCAGTAGCAGGGTGGGCCCTGAGACTGAAGCTTTCTTT
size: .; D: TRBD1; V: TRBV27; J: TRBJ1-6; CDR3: CASRFDRGHSPLHF; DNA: TGTGCCAGCAGATTCGACAGGGGGCATTCACCCCTCCACTTT
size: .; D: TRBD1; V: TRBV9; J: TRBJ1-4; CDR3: CASSVGQGREKLFF; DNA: TGTGCCAGCAGCGTAGGACAGGGTAGAGAAAAACTGTTTTTT
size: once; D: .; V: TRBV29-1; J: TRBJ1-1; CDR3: CSVGIQASNTEAFF; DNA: TGCAGCGTTGGGATTCAGGCGTCGAACACTGAAGCTTTCTTT
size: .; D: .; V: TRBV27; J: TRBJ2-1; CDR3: CASSFVGQQFF; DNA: TGTGCCAGCAGTTTCGTGGGCCAACAGTTCTTC
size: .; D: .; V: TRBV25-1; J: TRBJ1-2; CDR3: CASSAGSGGYTF; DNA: TGTGCCAGCTCGGCAGGTTCGGGGGGCTACACCTTC
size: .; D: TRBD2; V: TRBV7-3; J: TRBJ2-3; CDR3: CASSLTLAGGGGSGTDTQYF; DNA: TGTGCCAGCAGCTTAACGTTAGCGGGAGGAGGGGGCTCGGGCACAGATACGCAGTATTTT
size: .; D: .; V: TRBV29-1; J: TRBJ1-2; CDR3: CSVDARAYGYTF; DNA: TGCAGCGTTGATGCCAGGGCCTATGGCTACACCTTC
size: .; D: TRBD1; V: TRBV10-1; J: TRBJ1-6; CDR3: CASRVVEGANSPLHF; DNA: TGCGCCAGCAGAGTAGTAGAGGGGGCCAATTCACCCCTCCACTTT
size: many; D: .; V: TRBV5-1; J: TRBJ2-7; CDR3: CASSGGIGLAYEQYF; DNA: TGCGCCAGCAGCGGGGGGATCGGGTTAGCCTACGAGCAGTACTTC
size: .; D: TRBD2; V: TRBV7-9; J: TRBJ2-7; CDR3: CSSSLGASGRSEQYF; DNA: TGTTCCAGCAGCTTAGGGGCTAGCGGGAGGAGCGAGCAGTACTTC
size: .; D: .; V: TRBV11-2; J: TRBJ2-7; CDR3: CASSPTRGHKAYEQYF; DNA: TGTGCCAGCAGCCCCACCCGGGGACATAAGGCATACGAGCAGTACTTC
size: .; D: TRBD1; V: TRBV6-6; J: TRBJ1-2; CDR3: CASSYSATGEF; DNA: TGTGCCAGCAGTTACTCTGCGACAGGGGAATTC
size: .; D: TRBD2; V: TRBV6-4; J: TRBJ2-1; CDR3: CASSSKGLAGVNEQFF; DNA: TGTGCCAGCAGTTCAAAGGGACTAGCGGGAGTTAATGAGCAGTTCTTC
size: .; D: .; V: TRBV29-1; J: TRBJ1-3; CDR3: CSVWTGFSGNTIYF; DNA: TGCAGCGTATGGACGGGGTTCTCTGGAAACACCATATATTTT
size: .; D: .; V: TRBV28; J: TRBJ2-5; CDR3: CASSEGVHRQQYF; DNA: TGTGCCAGCAGTGAAGGGGTTCATAGACAGCAGTACTTC
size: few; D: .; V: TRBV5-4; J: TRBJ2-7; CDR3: CASSQVVENEQYF; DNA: TGTGCCAGCAGCCAAGTTGTCGAGAACGAGCAGTACTTC
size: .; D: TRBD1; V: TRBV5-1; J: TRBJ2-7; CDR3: CASSLGGQAPFSYEQYF; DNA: TGCGCCAGCAGCTTGGGCGGACAGGCTCCCTTTTCCTACGAGCAGTACTTC
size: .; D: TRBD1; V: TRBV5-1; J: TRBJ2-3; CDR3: CASSLGLQGSTDTQYF; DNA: TGCGCCAGCAGCTTAGGATTACAGGGGAGCACAGATACGCAGTATTTT